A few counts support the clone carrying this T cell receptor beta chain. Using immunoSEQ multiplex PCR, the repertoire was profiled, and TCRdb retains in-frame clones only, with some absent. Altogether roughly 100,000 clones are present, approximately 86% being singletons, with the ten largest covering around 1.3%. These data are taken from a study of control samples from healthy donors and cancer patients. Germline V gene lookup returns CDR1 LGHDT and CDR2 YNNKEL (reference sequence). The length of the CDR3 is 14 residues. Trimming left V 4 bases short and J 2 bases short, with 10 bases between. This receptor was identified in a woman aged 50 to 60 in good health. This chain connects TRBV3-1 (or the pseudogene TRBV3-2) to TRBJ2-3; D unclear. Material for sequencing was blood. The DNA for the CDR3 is TGTGCCAGCAGCCCCGGACCGATCACAGATACGCAGTATTTT. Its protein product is CASSPGPITDTQYF.